This T cell receptor (beta chain) was observed in a study of blood T cell repertoires in COVID-19. The germline CDR1 and CDR2 sequences are SGDLS and YYNGEE. The germline V and J ends were trimmed by 2 bases and 7 bases, with 13 bases remaining between them. CDR3 size: 13 residues. Clones were read by immunoSEQ multiplex PCR, and TCRdb kept only the in-frame ones, dropping some. The table records 57,000 or so clones, around four fifths of them present only once. V gene TRBV9 combines with J gene TRBJ2-7, with TRBD1 as a possible D gene (5 bases). Sequencing used peripheral blood. This TCR came from a man between 65 and 79 years old with acute or convalescent COVID-19. CDR3 sequence reads: CASSVGALEEQYF. DNA of the CDR3: TGTGCCAGCAGCGTTGGGGCACTTGAGGAGCAGTACTTC.